The 22 T cell receptor beta chains below come from one sample, sequenced in a study of blood T cell repertoires in COVID-19. Profiling relied on immunoSEQ multiplex PCR, and the TCRdb table lists in-frame clones only, not all of them. The data contain 98,000 or so clones, about 89% of them singletons. Input material: peripheral blood. These receptors were obtained from a man in his forties or fifties with acute or convalescent COVID-19.

This clone was observed a handful of times. The J gene is TRBJ2-7, the V gene TRBV28; 9 nucleotides line up with TRBD1. The V and J ends lost 0 bases and 5 bases, in that order; junction bases with no gene match: 5. Looked up from germline, CDR1 is MDHEN and CDR2 is SYDVKM. The CDR3 is 15 residues long. CDR3 sequence reads: CASSLWDRGFHEQYF. As DNA, the CDR3 is TGTGCCAGCAGTTTATGGGACAGGGGATTCCACGAGCAGTACTTC. The whole variable domain, remainder taken from reference TRBV28 and TRBJ2-7, is DVKVTQSSRYLVKRTGEKVFLECVQDMDHENMFWYRQDPGLGLRLIYFSYDVKMKEKGDIPEGYSVSREKKERFSLILESASTNQTSMYLCASSLWDRGFHEQYFGPGTRLTVT.

The chain has TRBV5-6 and TRBJ2-7, with D tentatively TRBD1 (5 bases). V was pared by 1 base and J by 2 bases, with 10 bases between. This CDR3 is built from 14 residues. In germline, CDR1 is SGHDT, CDR2 YYEEEE. CDR3 in DNA: TGTGCCAGCAGCTTGATGGGGCGTCCCTACGAGCAGTACTTC. It is translated as CASSLMGRPYEQYF.

The chain links TRBV5-1 to TRBJ1-6; tentatively, D is TRBD1 (5 bases). Trimming stripped 0 bases from V and 7 bases from J, with 8 bases between. CDR1 and CDR2 from the germline V gene are SGHRS and YFSETQ. There are 14 residues in the CDR3. In nucleotides, the CDR3 is TGCGCCAGCAGCTTGGGGGGGGGAAATTCACCCCTCCACTTT. This gives the protein CASSLGGGNSPLHF.

V and J are TRBV7-9 and TRBJ2-3; D may be TRBD2 (5 bases). Germline loops: CDR1 SEHNR, CDR2 FQNEAQ (reference sequence). This CDR3 is 12 amino acids long. V was pared by 2 bases and J by 6 bases, with 6 bases between. The CDR3 DNA reads TGTGCCAGCAGCTTACGGAGGGATACGCAGTATTTT. Translating it yields CASSLRRDTQYF.

The rearrangement links TRBV24-1 to TRBJ1-5; D is possibly TRBD1 (5 bases). Germline V gene data show CDR1 as KGHDR and CDR2 as SFDVKD. Deletions cut 2 bases from V and 6 bases from J, with 10 bases between. The CDR3 sequence is 14 residues long. CDR3 bases: TGTGCCACCAGTGATTCGTTGGGGGGTCAGCCCCAGCATTTT. This translates into CATSDSLGGQPQHF.

This clone was counted only a few times. The CDR3 protein is CASSSYQETQYF. The DNA of the CDR3 is TGTGCCAGCAGTTCGTACCAAGAGACCCAGTACTTC. V usage is TRBV7-9 and J usage is TRBJ2-5; D remains ambiguous. Germline V CDR1 and CDR2: SEHNR, FQNEAQ (reference sequence). With 6 bases removed from V and 0 bases from J, the gap between germline ends came to 5 bases. The CDR3 is made up of 12 amino acids.

The chain employs TRBV10-2 and TRBJ1-6, with 7 bases that match TRBD1. The V segment lost 2 bases and the J segment 1 base; nucleotides outside the gene matches: 8. Germline V gene sequence: CDR1 WSHSY, CDR2 SAAADI. The CDR3 consists of 18 residues. In DNA form, the CDR3 reads TGCGCCAGCAGTGAGAGACAGGGTAGGGGATCCTATAATTCACCCCTCCACTTT. Residues: CASSERQGRGSYNSPLHF.

The chain couples TRBV6-1 to TRBJ2-5; TRBD2 might be the D (6 bases). CDR1 is MNHNS and CDR2 is SASEGT in the germline V gene. Trimming removed 1 base from V and 4 bases from J, with 13 bases in between. The CDR3 is 15 residues long. CDR3 in DNA: TGTGCCAGCAGTGAAGGGGTAGGGGAGGCAGAGACCCAGTACTTC. This translates into CASSEGVGEAETQYF.

This chain joins TRBV28 and TRBJ1-1; possibly TRBD1 for D (5 bases). The CDR3 sequence is 13 residues long. Trimming removed 5 bases at V and 5 bases at J, with 12 bases between. CDR1 MDHEN and CDR2 SYDVKM come from the germline V gene. In DNA form, the CDR3 reads TGTGCCAGCAGTCAACCTCAGGGAACTGAAGCTTTCTTT. It encodes CASSQPQGTEAFF.

The rearrangement joins TRBV28 to TRBJ1-3; maybe TRBD1 (5 bases). There are 16 residues in the CDR3. Germline lookup yields CDR1 MDHEN and CDR2 SYDVKM. V lost 1 base and J lost 7, with 17 bases in between. The CDR3 is CASSLFGAASGNTIYF. The CDR3, as DNA: TGTGCCAGCAGTTTATTTGGGGCGGCGAGTGGGAACACCATATATTTT. Variable domain in full (rest from reference TRBV28 and TRBJ1-3): DVKVTQSSRYLVKRTGEKVFLECVQDMDHENMFWYRQDPGLGLRLIYFSYDVKMKEKGDIPEGYSVSREKKERFSLILESASTNQTSMYLCASSLFGAASGNTIYFGEGSWLTVV.

The J gene is TRBJ2-4, the V gene TRBV3-1 (or the pseudogene TRBV3-2), with TRBD2 identical over 14 bases. J lost 7 bases, V lost 2 bases, and 7 bases had no gene match. This CDR3 region has 17 residues. The V gene's germline CDR1 is LGHDT and CDR2 YNNKEL (reference sequence). The CDR3 region has the DNA TGTGCCAGCAGCCAATCGGGACTAGCGGGAGATCGGAACATTCAGTACTTC. This gives the protein CASSQSGLAGDRNIQYF.

The chain employs TRBV18 and TRBJ2-1; tentative D call: TRBD2 (6 bases). The CDR3 totals 17 residues. The V end lost 3 bases, the J end lost 5 bases, and 20 bases lay between the germline ends. From germline, CDR1 is KGHSH and CDR2 LQKENI. The CDR3 reads CASSPGRRGGKDNEQFF. The CDR3 region has the DNA TGTGCCAGCTCACCGGGCCGGAGGGGCGGGAAGGACAATGAGCAGTTCTTC.

This chain uses TRBV3-1 (or the pseudogene TRBV3-2) with TRBJ2-5; possible D gene TRBD2, 6 bases. Deletions cut 4 bases from V and 2 bases from J, with 11 bases between. The germline V gene has CDR1 LGHDT and CDR2 YNNKEL (reference sequence). The CDR3 extends over 14 amino acids. CDR3 region: CASSLGTLQETQYF. CDR3 nucleotide sequence: TGTGCCAGCAGCCTCGGGACTTTACAAGAGACCCAGTACTTC.

The genes are TRBV7-9 and TRBJ2-7; TRBD1 matches at 7 bases. Germline CDR1 SEHNR, CDR2 FQNEAQ (reference sequence). This CDR3 spans 13 amino acids. Trimming took 10 bases from V and 7 from J; bases not matched to a gene: 13. In nucleotides, the CDR3 is TGTGCCACCTCGCTGACAGGGCTTAGGGAGCAGTACTTC. Encoded protein: CATSLTGLREQYF.

In its sample, this clone was seen once. The chain is built from TRBV11-1 and TRBJ2-7; possible D gene TRBD1, 5 bases. With 5 bases removed from V and 2 bases from J, the gap between germline ends came to 16 bases. Germline V gene data show CDR1 as SGHAT and CDR2 as FQDESV (reference sequence). This CDR3 comprises 15 residues. CDR3 DNA sequence: TGTGCCAGCAGCGAACAGACAGCATATGCCTACGAGCAGTACTTC. Protein: CASSEQTAYAYEQYF.

The rearrangement joins TRBV10-3 to TRBJ2-6; 8 nucleotides agree with TRBD2. Per germline, CDR1 ENHRY and CDR2 SYGVKD. The ends lost 11 bases at V and 1 base at J; junction bases unmatched: 7. The CDR3 length is 15 residues. The CDR3 DNA reads TGTGCCTCGGGTAGCGGGAATTCTGGGGCCAACGTCCTGACTTTC. Translation: CASGSGNSGANVLTF.

The chain employs TRBV11-2 and TRBJ2-7; D call uncertain. Germline CDR1 reads SGHAT; CDR2 reads FQNNGV. Trimming took 0 bases from V and 2 from J, leaving 8 bases between them. The CDR3 has 14 amino acids. CDR3 in DNA: TGTGCCAGCAGCTTAGAGCGCACTACCTACGAGCAGTACTTC. It specifies CASSLERTTYEQYF. Using reference TRBV11-2 and TRBJ2-7 for the parts outside the CDR3, the full variable domain is EAGVAQSPRYKIIEKRQSVAFWCNPISGHATLYWYQQILGQGPKLLIQFQNNGVVDDSQLPKDRFSAERLKGVDSTLKIQPAKLEDSAVYLCASSLERTTYEQYFGPGTRLTVT.

The chain joins TRBV6-1 to TRBJ2-3, with TRBD1 as a possible D gene (5 bases). V lost 2 bases, J lost 0 bases, and 9 bases lay in between. The CDR3 is 15 residues long. Germline V gives CDR1 MNHNS, CDR2 SASEGT. This CDR3 reads CASSELGHSTDTQYF. Written as DNA, the CDR3 is TGTGCCAGCAGTGAACTTGGACATAGCACAGATACGCAGTATTTT.

V gene TRBV7-2 combines with J gene TRBJ2-2; the match to TRBD2 covers 9 bases. The CDR3 spans 15 residues. Germline CDR1 and CDR2: SGHTA and FQGNSA. J lost 6 bases, V lost 5 bases, and 7 bases had no gene match. CDR3 sequence: CASSSSGTSPGELFF. The CDR3 DNA follows: TGTGCCAGCAGCAGCTCCGGGACTAGCCCCGGGGAGCTGTTTTTT.

This rearrangement joins TRBV10-3 to TRBJ2-2; maybe TRBD1 (6 bases). V shed 2 bases and J shed 2 bases, with 12 bases lying between them. The CDR3 has 16 residues. Germline V CDR1 and CDR2: ENHRY, SYGVKD. The CDR3 nucleotides read TGTGCCATCAGTGAGGGACAGTTAATAAACACCGGGGAGCTGTTTTTT. As protein: CAISEGQLINTGELFF.

The chain joins TRBV30 to TRBJ1-1, with D tentatively TRBD1 (6 bases). V lost 5 bases and J 1 base, leaving 14 bases between the germline ends. Germline CDR1 and CDR2: GTSNPN and SVGIG (reference sequence). This CDR3 contains 14 residues. This CDR3 reads CAWAPGHRNTEAFF. The CDR3 DNA sequence: TGTGCCTGGGCCCCGGGACACCGGAACACTGAAGCTTTCTTT.

The chain uses TRBV19 and TRBJ2-1; TRBD1 agrees at 9 bases. Germline lookup yields CDR1 LNHDA and CDR2 SQIVND (reference sequence). V dropped 5 bases and J dropped 8; count of bases not matched to a gene: 4. The CDR3 loop spans 13 amino acids. The CDR3 loop is CASSVQGADEQFF. CDR3 nucleotide sequence: TGTGCCAGTAGTGTACAGGGGGCTGATGAGCAGTTCTTC.